This record looks at one T cell receptor (beta chain) sequence and its context. Antigen unknown. Per germline, CDR1 LGHNA and CDR2 YNFKEQ. The CDR3 runs to 15 residues. Trimming took off 4 bases at V and 0 bases at J, with 10 bases between the two ends. Profiled with immunoSEQ multiplex PCR; TCRdb holds only in-frame clones, not every one. The repertoire includes roughly 150,000 clones, about 90% of them detected once, and roughly 6.2% sits in the top ten. The data were taken from a study of T cell responses to AZD1222 COVID-19 vaccine. General study points: Repertoires were obtained solely post-peak T cell response.

The receptor was isolated from an adult who received the AZD1222 COVID-19 vaccine. Sequenced here: peripheral blood, sampled 28 days after the second AZD1222 dose. This chain joins TRBV4-2 and TRBJ1-5; tentative D call: TRBD1 (6 bases). The CDR3 spells CASSRRQVSNQPQHF. CDR3 nucleotides: TGTGCCAGCAGCCGTCGACAGGTTAGCAATCAGCCCCAGCATTTT.